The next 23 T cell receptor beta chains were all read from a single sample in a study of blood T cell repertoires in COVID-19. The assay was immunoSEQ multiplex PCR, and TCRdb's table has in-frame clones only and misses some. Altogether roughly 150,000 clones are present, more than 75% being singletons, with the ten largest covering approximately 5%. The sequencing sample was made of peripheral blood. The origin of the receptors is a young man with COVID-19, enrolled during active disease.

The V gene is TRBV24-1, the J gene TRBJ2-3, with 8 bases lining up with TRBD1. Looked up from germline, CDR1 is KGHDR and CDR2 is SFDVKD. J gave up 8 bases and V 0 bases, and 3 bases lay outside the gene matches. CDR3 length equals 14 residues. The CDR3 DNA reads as TGTGCCACCAGTGATTTGCGACAGGGGATTACGCAGTATTTT. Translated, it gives CATSDLRQGITQYF.

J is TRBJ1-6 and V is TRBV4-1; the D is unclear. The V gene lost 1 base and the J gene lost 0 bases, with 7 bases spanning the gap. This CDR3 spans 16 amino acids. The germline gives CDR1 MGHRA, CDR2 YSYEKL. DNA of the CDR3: TGCGCCAGCAGCCAAGTCAAGAGCTCCTATAATTCACCCCTCCACTTT. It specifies CASSQVKSSYNSPLHF.

CDR3 nucleotides: TGTGCCAGCAGCGTAGAGGGGGGGCAGTTGAATGAGCAGTTCTTC. This encodes CASSVEGGQLNEQFF. This chain joins TRBV9 and TRBJ2-1; D is possibly TRBD2 (7 bases). The CDR3 runs to 15 residues. V lost 0 bases, J lost 7 bases, and 14 bases lay in between. CDR1 is SGDLS, CDR2 YYNGEE, per germline.

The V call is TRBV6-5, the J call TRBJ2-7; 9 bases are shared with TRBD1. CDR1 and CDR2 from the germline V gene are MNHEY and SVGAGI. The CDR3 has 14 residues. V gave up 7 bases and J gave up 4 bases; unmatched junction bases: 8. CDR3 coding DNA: TGTGCCAGCACTCCGGGACAGGGTGGGTACGAGCAGTACTTC. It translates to CASTPGQGGYEQYF.

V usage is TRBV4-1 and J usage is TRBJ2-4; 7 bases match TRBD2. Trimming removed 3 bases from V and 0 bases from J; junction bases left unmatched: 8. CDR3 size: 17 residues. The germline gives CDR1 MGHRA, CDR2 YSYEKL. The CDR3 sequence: CASSQLLAELAKNIQYF. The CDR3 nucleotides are TGCGCCAGCAGCCAGCTCCTAGCGGAACTAGCCAAAAACATTCAGTACTTC.

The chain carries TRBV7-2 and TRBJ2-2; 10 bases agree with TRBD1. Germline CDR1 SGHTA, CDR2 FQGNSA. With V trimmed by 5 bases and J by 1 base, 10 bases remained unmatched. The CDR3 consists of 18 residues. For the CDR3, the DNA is TGTGCCAGCAGCGTTCCCGGGACAGGGGCCTTGAACACCGGGGAGCTGTTTTTT. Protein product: CASSVPGTGALNTGELFF.

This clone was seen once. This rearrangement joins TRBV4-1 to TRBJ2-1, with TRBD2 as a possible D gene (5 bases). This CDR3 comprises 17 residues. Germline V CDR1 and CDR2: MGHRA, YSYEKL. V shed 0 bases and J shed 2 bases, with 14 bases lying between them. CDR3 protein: CASSQDQAGKAYNEQFF. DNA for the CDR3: TGCGCCAGCAGCCAAGATCAGGCGGGTAAGGCCTACAATGAGCAGTTCTTC.

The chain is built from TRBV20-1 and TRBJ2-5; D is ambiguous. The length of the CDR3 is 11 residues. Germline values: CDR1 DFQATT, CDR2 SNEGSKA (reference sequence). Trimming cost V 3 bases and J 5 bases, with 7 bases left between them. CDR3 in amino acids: CSARTGETQYF. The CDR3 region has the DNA TGCAGTGCTAGGACCGGGGAGACCCAGTACTTC.

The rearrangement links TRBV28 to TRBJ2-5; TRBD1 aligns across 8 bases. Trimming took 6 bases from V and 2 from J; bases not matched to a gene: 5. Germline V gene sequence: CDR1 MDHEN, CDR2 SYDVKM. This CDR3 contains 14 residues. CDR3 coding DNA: TGTGCCAGCAGAACCGGGACAGGTCAAGAGACCCAGTACTTC. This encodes CASRTGTGQETQYF.

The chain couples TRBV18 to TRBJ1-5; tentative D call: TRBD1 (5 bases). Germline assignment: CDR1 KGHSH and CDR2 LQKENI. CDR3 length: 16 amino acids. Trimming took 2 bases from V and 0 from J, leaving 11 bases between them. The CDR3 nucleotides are TGTGCCAGCTCACCAAATGGTGGGGCTAGCAATCAGCCCCAGCATTTT. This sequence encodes CASSPNGGASNQPQHF.

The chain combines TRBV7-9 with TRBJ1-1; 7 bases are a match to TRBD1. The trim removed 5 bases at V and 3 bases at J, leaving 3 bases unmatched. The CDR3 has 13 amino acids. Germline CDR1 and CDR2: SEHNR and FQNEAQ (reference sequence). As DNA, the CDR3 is TGTGCCAGCAGCCTAACAGGGGACACTGAAGCTTTCTTT. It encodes CASSLTGDTEAFF. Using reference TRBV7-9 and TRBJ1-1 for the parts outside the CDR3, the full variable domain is DTGVSQNPRHKITKRGQNVTFRCDPISEHNRLYWYRQTLGQGPEFLTYFQNEAQLEKSRLLSDRFSAERPKGSFSTLEIQRTEQGDSAMYLCASSLTGDTEAFFGQGTRLTVV.

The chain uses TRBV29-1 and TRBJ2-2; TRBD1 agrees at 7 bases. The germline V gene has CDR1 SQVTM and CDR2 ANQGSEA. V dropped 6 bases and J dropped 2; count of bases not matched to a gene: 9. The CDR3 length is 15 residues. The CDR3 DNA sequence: TGCAGCGTCGCCGGGACAGTTTTTAACACCGGGGAGCTGTTTTTT. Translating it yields CSVAGTVFNTGELFF.

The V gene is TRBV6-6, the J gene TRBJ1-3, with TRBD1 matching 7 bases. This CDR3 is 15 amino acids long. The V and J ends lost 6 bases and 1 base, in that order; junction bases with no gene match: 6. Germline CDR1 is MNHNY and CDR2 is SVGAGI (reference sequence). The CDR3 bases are TGTGCCAGCAGCTCTTCAGGGGGGTCTGGAAACACCATATATTTT. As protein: CASSSSGGSGNTIYF.

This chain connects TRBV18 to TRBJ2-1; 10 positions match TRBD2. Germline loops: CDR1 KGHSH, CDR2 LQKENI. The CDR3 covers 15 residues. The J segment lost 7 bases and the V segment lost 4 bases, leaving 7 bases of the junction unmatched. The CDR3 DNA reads TGTGCCAGCTCACTATCTAGCGGGAGTAGAAATGAGCAGTTCTTC. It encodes CASSLSSGSRNEQFF.

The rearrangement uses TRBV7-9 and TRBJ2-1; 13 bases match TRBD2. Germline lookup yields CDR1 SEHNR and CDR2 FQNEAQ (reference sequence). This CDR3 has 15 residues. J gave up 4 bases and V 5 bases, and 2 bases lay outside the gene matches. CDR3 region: CASSPGLAGYNEQFF. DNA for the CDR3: TGTGCCAGCAGCCCGGGACTAGCGGGGTACAATGAGCAGTTCTTC.

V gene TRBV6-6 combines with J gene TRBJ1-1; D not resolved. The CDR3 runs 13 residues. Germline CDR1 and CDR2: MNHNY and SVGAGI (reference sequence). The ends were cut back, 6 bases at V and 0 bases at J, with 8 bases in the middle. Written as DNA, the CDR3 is TGTGCCAGCAGGCCTAGCATGAACACTGAAGCTTTCTTT. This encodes CASRPSMNTEAFF.

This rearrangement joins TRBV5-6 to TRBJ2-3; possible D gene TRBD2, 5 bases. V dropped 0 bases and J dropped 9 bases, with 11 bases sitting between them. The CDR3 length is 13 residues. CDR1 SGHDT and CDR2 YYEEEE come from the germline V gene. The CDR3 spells CASSLGRTSTQYF. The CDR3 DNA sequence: TGTGCCAGCAGCTTGGGGAGGACGAGCACGCAGTATTTT. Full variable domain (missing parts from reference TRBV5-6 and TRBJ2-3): DAGVTQSPTHLIKTRGQQVTLRCSPKSGHDTVSWYQQALGQGPQFIFQYYEEEERQRGNFPDRFSGHQFPNYSSELNVNALLLGDSALYLCASSLGRTSTQYFGPGTRLTVL.

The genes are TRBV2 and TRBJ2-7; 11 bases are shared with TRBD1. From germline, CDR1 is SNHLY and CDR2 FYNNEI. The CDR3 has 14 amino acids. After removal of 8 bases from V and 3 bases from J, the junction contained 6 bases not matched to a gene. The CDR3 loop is CASQPGTGGYEQYF. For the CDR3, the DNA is TGTGCCAGCCAGCCCGGGACAGGGGGCTACGAGCAGTACTTC.

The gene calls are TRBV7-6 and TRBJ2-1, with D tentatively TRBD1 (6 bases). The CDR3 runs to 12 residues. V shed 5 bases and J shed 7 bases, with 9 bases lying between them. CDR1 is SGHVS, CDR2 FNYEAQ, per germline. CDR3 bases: TGTGCCAGCAGCCCAGGGGTTAATGAGCAGTTCTTC. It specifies CASSPGVNEQFF.

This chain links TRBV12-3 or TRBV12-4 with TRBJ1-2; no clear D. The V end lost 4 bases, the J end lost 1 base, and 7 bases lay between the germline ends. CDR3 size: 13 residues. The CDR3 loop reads CASSSQLNYGYTF. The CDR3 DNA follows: TGTGCCAGCAGTTCGCAACTTAACTATGGCTACACCTTC.

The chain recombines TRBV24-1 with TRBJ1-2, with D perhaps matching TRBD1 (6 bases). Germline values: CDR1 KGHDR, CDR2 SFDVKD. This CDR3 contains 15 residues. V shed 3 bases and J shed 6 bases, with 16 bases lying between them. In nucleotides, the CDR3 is TGTGCCACCAGTGATGAGGAAGGGGGGGCAAATGGCTACACCTTC. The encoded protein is CATSDEEGGANGYTF.

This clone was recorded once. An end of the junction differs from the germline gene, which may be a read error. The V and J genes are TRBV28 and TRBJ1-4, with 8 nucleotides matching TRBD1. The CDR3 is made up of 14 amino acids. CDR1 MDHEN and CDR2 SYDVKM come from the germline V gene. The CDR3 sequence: CASSSPGQAEKLLF. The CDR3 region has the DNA TGTGCCAGCAGTTCGCCGGGACAGGCTGAAAAACTGCTTTTT.

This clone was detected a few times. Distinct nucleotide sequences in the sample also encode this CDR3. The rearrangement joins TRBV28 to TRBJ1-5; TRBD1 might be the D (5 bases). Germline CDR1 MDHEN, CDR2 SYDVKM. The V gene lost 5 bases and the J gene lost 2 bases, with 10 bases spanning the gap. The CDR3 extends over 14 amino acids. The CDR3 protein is CASSLTGGNQPQHF. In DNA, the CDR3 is TGTGCCAGCAGTCTTACAGGAGGCAATCAGCCCCAGCATTTT.